This T cell receptor (beta chain) was sequenced in a study of blood T cells in healthy people across ages (dated by TCRdb to the mid-2010s). Notes on the research overall: In model experiments, template switching captured roughly one uniquely barcoded TCR beta cDNA molecule for every two T cells. Age-related changes in TCR beta repertoire diversity were measured in the study by deep sequencing normalized with unique cDNA molecular identifiers. The donors were split into four age groups: young (average around 15 years), middle-aged (more than 35), aged (about 62) and long-lived (about 74). To avoid experimental bias, donors of different ages were randomly spread across the sequencing lanes. Two additional independent replicas of 1 million unique cDNA reads from the same blood draw were analyzed for two donors (one aged 18 to 30 and one aged 80 or older). The paper as a whole reports these results and caveats: Observed TCR beta diversity per million T cells fell roughly linearly with age, and a significant reduction was already apparent by age around 39. Because the CMV infection status of the donors was unknown, age-related changes in expanded clonotypes may potentially have been confounded. Total diversity estimates from one million sequenced T cells were considered lower bounds and underestimates. Conclusive comparison of naive and antigen-experienced compartments was prevented by the profiling of bulk unsorted PBMCs. Compared with the aged group, the long-lived group had more naive CD4+ T cells, fewer expanded clones and increased TCR diversity, a pattern suggesting age selection. Observed TCR beta diversity correlated strongly with the percentage of naive T cells measured by flow cytometry.

A few counts support this clonotype. Its antigen has not been determined. Nothing much larger sits one base from this clone, and base qualities are not available. Libraries were made using 5' RACE. Sequencing was performed on an Illumina HiSeq 2500. A second PCR of about 7 to 12 cycles was performed with a sample-barcoded 5' primer and a J-beta primer mix. Each TCR beta cDNA molecule received a unique molecular identifier from a template-switch 5' adaptor carrying 12 random nucleotides. Each sample yielded at least 3 million CDR3-containing paired-end reads. First-strand cDNA synthesis was performed from all RNA using the Mint cDNA synthesis kit, with priming by a TRBC-specific oligonucleotide. Following uracil-DNA glycosylase treatment, a first 18-cycle PCR with universal primers M1SS and BC2_uni_R was performed on all cDNA. In the paper's pipeline: For normalization, 1 million high-quality reads were randomly selected from each sample, with every read carrying a distinct molecular identifier. Instead of being binned into consensus sequences, reads that shared molecular identifiers were thrown out. CDR3 identification, clonotype clustering and error correction used MiTCR with a Q25 quality threshold and the strictest error-elimination algorithm. A nonparametric unseen species model using Euler transformation provided a lower-bound estimate of total TCR beta diversity. Starting from the raw public reads, TCRdb applied fastp trimming at Q25, assembled clones with MiXCR and retained in-frame beta chains. Each entry merges the rows of one CDR3 protein and shows their most common DNA and genes. TCRdb, not the authors, supplied the V and J calls. Within this sample are around 1.5 million distinct CDR3 sequences, with roughly 32% of them counted one time only. The top ten hold around 10% of the sample.

From the cysteine through the phenylalanine, the CDR3 covers 15 amino acids. Only CDR3 DNA remains: 45 bases, in frame from the first base. The germline V gene encodes CDR1 MNHNS and CDR2 SASEGT. Deletion took 2 bases off V and 2 bases off J, with a span of 12 bases between the germline ends. The approximately 39 donors, aged about 6 to 100 years, were systemically healthy Caucasian individuals from Russia. Each donor gave around 9.8 milliliters of peripheral blood, collected into EDTA-treated Vacutainer tubes. Ficoll-Paque density-gradient centrifugation was used to isolate PBMCs, with at least 6 million obtained per sample. Total RNA was extracted from PBMCs with Trizol reagent, with at least 6 micrograms obtained per sample. For every donor, flow cytometry on a PBMC aliquot measured the percentage of naive CD45RAhigh/CD27high T cells.

The sequence joins TRBV6-1 to TRBJ2-5, with the identity of the D gene unclear. The TCR originated in a woman aged 25-40 years in good health. Sequences were obtained from blood. The CDR3 protein: CASSEFPETQETQYF. The DNA sequence is as follows: TGTGCCAGCAGTGAATTCCCAGAGACACAAGAGACCCAGTACTTC.